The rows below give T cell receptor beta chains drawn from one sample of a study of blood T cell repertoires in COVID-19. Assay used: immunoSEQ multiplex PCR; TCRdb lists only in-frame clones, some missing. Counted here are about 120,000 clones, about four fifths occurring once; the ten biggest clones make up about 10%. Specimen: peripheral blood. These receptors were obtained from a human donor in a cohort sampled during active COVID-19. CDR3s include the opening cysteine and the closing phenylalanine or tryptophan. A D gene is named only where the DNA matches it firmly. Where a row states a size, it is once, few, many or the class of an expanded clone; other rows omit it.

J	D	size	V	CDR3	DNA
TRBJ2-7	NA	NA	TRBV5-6	CASSVEQGLGAYEQYF	TGTGCCAGCAGCGTCGAACAGGGATTGGGGGCCTACGAGCAGTACTTC
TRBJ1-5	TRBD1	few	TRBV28	CASSLTGGRQPQHF	TGTGCCAGCAGTTTGACAGGGGGTAGACAGCCCCAGCATTTT
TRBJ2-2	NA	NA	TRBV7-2	CASSPMRVGELFF	TGTGCCAGCAGCCCCATGAGGGTCGGGGAGCTGTTTTTT
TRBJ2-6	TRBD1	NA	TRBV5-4	CASSSGQGNSGANVLTF	TGTGCCAGCAGCTCCGGACAGGGCAACTCTGGGGCCAACGTCCTGACTTTC
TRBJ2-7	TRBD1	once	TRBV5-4	CASSLSGQPYEQYF	TGTGCCAGCAGCCTTTCGGGACAGCCCTACGAGCAGTACTTC
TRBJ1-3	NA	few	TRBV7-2	CASSEALSGNTIYF	TGTGCCAGCAGCGAGGCCCTCTCTGGAAACACCATATATTTT
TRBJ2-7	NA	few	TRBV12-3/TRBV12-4	CASSSGAPYEQYF	TGTGCCAGCAGTTCTGGGGCGCCTTACGAGCAGTACTTC
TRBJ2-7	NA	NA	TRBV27	CASRETGHPPYEQYF	TGTGCCAGCAGGGAGACAGGACACCCTCCCTACGAGCAGTACTTC
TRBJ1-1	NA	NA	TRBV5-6	CASSSGQLEAFF	TGTGCCAGCAGCTCCGGACAGCTTGAAGCTTTCTTT
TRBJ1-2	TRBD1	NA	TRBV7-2	CASSLAGQPSLYGYTF	TGTGCCAGCAGCTTAGCGGGACAGCCATCGTTGTATGGCTACACCTTC
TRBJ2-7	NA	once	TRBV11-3	CASSRGQFYEQYF	TGTGCCAGCAGCCGAGGGCAATTCTACGAGCAGTACTTC
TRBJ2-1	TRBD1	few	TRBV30	CAWINRGLGPDNEQFF	TGTGCCTGGATAAACAGGGGGCTTGGGCCCGACAATGAGCAGTTCTTC
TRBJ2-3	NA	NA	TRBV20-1	CSASDTVTDTQYF	TGCAGTGCTAGTGATACGGTCACAGATACGCAGTATTTT
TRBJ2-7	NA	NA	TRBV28	CASRGTGSISEQYF	TGTGCCAGCAGGGGCACAGGGTCAATAAGCGAGCAGTACTTC
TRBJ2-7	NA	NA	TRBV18	CASSPGAGAEQYF	TGTGCCAGCTCACCTGGGGCAGGAGCCGAGCAGTACTTC
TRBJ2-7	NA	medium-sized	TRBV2	CASRPGTQTYEQYF	TGTGCCAGCAGACCCGGGACTCAGACCTACGAGCAGTACTTC
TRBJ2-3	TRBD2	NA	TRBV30	CAWSGGGGRTDTQYF	TGTGCCTGGAGTGGGGGCGGGGGGCGCACAGATACGCAGTATTTT
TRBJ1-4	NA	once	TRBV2	CASKREPNPEKLFF	TGTGCCAGCAAGAGAGAGCCGAACCCCGAAAAACTGTTTTTT
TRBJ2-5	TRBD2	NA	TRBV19	CASMETGTSFETQYF	TGTGCCAGTATGGAAACTGGGACTAGTTTCGAGACCCAGTACTTC
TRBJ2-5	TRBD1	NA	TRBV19	CASSIGAGGRETQYF	TGTGCCAGTAGTATAGGGGCAGGGGGTCGAGAGACCCAGTACTTC
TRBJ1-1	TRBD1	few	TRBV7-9	CASSLGGQDTEAFF	TGTGCCAGCAGCCTAGGAGGACAGGACACTGAAGCTTTCTTT
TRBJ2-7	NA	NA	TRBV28	CASSLLSGDYEQYF	TGTGCCAGCAGTTTATTGTCAGGGGACTACGAGCAGTACTTC
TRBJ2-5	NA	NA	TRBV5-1	CASSTLEKQETQYF	TGCGCCAGCAGTACCTTAGAGAAACAAGAGACCCAGTACTTC
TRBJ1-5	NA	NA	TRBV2	CASSELGEPQHF	TGTGCCAGCAGTGAATTAGGGGAGCCCCAGCATTTT
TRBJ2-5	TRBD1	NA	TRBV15	CATSIDRGLETQYF	TGTGCCACCAGCATAGACAGGGGGCTTGAGACCCAGTACTTC
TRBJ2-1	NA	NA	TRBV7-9	CASAPGNVHNEQFF	TGTGCCAGCGCACCGGGAAACGTCCACAATGAGCAGTTCTTC
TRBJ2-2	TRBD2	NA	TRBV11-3	CASSPRTSGSFGELFF	TGTGCCAGCAGCCCCAGGACTAGCGGGAGCTTCGGGGAGCTGTTTTTT